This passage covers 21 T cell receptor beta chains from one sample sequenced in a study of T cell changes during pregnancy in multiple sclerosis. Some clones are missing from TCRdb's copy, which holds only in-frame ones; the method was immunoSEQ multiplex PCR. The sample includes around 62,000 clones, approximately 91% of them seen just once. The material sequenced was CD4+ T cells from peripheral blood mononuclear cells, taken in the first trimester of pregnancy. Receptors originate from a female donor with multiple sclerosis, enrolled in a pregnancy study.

CDR3 DNA: TGTGCCAGCAGGCTTACTAGCGGGAACACCGGGGAGCTGTTTTTT. Protein sequence: CASRLTSGNTGELFF. The chain joins TRBV7-2 to TRBJ2-2; TRBD2 agrees at 8 bases. V shed 6 bases, J shed 1 base, and the junction held 4 bases outside the gene matches. CDR1 SGHTA and CDR2 FQGNSA come from the germline V gene. The CDR3 has 15 residues.

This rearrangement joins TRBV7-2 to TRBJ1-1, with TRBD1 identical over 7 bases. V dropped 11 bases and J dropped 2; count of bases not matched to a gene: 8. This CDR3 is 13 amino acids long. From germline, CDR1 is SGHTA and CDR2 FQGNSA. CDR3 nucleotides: TGTGCCTCCTCTAGGGACAGAAACACTGAAGCTTTCTTT. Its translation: CASSRDRNTEAFF.

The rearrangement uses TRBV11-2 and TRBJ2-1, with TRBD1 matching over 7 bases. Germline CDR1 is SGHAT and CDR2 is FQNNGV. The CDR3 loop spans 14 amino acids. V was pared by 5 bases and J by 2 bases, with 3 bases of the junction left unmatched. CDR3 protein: CASSLRGPYNEQFF. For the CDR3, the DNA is TGTGCCAGCAGCCTGAGGGGGCCCTACAATGAGCAGTTCTTC.

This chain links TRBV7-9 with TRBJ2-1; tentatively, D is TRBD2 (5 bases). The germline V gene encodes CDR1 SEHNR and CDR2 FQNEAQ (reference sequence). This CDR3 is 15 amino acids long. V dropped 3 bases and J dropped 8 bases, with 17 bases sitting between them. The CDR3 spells CASSLSGINSDEQFF. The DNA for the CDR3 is TGTGCCAGCAGCTTGTCCGGGATCAACTCAGATGAGCAGTTCTTC.

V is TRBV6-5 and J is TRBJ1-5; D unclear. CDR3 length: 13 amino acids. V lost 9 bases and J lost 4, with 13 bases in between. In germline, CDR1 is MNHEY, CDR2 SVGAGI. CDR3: CAREVRGNQPQHF. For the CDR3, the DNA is TGTGCCAGAGAGGTCCGAGGAAATCAGCCCCAGCATTTT.

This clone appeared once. For the CDR3, the DNA is TGTGCCTGGAGCGACAGGGTAGCCTACGAGCAGTACTTC. Amino acid sequence: CAWSDRVAYEQYF. The rearrangement links TRBV30 to TRBJ2-5, with 7 bases identical to TRBD1. Matching the DNA end better, TRBJ2-7 makes the J call doubtful. CDR1 and CDR2 (germline): GTSNPN, SVGIG (reference sequence). The CDR3 spans 13 residues.

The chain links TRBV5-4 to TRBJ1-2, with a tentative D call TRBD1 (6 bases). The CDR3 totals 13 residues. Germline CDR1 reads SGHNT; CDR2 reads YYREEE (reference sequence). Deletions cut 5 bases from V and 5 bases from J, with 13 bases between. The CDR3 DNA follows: TGTGCCAGCAGACGTTCAGGGGTGTATGGCTACACCTTC. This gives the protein CASRRSGVYGYTF. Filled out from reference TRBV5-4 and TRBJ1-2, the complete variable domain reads ETGVTQSPTHLIKTRGQQVTLRCSSQSGHNTVSWYQQALGQGPQFIFQYYREEENGRGNFPPRFSGLQFPNYSSELNVNALELDDSALYLCASRRSGVYGYTFGSGTRLTVV.

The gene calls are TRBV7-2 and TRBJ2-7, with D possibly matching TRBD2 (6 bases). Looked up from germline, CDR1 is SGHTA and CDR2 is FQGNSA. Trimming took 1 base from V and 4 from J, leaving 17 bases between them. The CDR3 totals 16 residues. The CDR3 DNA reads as TGTGCCAGCAGCTTAGTGCGCTCGGGTGCGGGGTACGAGCAGTACTTC. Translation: CASSLVRSGAGYEQYF.

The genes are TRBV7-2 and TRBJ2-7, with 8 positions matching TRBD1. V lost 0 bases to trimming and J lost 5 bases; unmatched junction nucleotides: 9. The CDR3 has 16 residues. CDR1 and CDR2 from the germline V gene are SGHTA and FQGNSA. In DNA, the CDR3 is TGTGCCAGCAGCTTAGCTCCGACAGGGGTGAGGAACGAGCAGTACTTC. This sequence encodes CASSLAPTGVRNEQYF.

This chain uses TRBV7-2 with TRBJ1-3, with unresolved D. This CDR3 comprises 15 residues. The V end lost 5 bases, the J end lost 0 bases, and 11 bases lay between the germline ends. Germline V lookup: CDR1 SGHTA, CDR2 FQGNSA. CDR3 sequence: CASSQRGGSGNTIYF. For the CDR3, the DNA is TGTGCCAGCAGCCAACGGGGAGGCTCTGGAAACACCATATATTTT.

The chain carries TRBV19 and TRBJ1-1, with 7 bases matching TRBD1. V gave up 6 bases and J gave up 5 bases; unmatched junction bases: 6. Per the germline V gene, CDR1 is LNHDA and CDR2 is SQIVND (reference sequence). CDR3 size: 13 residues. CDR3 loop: CASRTRGETEAFF. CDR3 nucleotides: TGTGCCAGTAGGACCAGGGGGGAAACTGAAGCTTTCTTT.

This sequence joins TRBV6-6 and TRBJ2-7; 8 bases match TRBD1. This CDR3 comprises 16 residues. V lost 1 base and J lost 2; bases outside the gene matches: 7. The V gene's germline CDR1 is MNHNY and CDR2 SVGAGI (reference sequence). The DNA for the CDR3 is TGTGCCAGCAGTTACTTCTACCGGGACAGGCCCTACGAGCAGTACTTC. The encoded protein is CASSYFYRDRPYEQYF.

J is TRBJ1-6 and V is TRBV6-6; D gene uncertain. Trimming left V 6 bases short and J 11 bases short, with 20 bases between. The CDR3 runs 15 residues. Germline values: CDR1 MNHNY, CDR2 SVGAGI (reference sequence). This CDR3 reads CASSPNSRTNPPLHF. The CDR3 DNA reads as TGTGCCAGCAGCCCCAATAGTCGAACGAACCCACCCCTCCACTTT.

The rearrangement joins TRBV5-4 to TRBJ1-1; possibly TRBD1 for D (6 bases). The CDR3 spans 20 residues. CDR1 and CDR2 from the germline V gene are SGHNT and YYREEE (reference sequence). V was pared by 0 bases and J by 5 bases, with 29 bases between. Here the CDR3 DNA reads TGTGCCAGCAGCTTGGCCAGGGGAGCCACCCCTGGGGGTTCGAGGACTGAAGCTTTCTTT. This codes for CASSLARGATPGGSRTEAFF.

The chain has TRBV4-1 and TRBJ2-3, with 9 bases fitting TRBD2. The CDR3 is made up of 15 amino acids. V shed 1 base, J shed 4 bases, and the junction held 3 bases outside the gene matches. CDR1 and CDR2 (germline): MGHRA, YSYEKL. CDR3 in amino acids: CASSQAGTSPDTQYF. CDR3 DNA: TGCGCCAGCAGCCAAGCGGGGACTAGCCCAGATACGCAGTATTTT.

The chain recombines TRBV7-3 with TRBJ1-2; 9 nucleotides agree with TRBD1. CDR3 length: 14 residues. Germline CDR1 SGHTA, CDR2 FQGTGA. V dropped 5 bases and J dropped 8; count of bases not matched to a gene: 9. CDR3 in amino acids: CASSLKGQGSGYTF. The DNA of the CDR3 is TGTGCCAGCAGCCTAAAGGGACAGGGAAGCGGCTACACCTTC.

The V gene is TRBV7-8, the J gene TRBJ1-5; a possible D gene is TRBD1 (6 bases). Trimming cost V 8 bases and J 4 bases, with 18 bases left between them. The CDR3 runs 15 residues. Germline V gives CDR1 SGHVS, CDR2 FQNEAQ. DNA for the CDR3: TGTGCCAGCGCTCCACAGGGATCGAATAATCAGCCCCAGCATTTT. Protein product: CASAPQGSNNQPQHF.

CDR3: CASSLGTGGNSNYGYTF. The CDR3 nucleotides are TGTGCCAGCAGCTTGGGGACAGGGGGCAATAGTAACTATGGCTACACCTTC. The chain links TRBV5-4 to TRBJ1-2; 11 bases are a match to TRBD1. Germline CDR1 SGHNT, CDR2 YYREEE (reference sequence). The J segment lost 1 base and the V segment lost 0 bases, leaving 5 bases of the junction unmatched. The CDR3 contains 17 residues.

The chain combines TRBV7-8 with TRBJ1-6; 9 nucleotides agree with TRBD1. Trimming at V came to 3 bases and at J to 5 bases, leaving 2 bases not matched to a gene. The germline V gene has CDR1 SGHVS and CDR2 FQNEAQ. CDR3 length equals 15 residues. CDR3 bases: TGTGCCAGCAGCTTCGGACAGGGGAATAATTCACCCCTCCACTTT. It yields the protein CASSFGQGNNSPLHF.

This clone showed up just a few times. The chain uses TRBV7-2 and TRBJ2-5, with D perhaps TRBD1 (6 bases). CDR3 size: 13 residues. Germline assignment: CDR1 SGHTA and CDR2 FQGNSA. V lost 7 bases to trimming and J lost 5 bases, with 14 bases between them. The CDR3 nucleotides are TGTGCCAGCAACCAAGGGGGTGGGGAGACCCAGTACTTC. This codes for CASNQGGGETQYF. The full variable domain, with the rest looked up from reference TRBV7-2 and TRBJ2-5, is GAGVSQSPSNKVTEKGKDVELRCDPISGHTALYWYRQSLGQGLEFLIYFQGNSAPDKSGLPSDRFSAERTGGSVSTLTIQRTQQEDSAVYLCASNQGGGETQYFGPGTRLLVL.

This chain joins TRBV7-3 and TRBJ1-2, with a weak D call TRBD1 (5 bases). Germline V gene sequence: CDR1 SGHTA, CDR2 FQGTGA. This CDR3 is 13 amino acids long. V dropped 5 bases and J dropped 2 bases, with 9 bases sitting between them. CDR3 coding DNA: TGTGCCAGCAGCCAGGGATTGAACTATGGCTACACCTTC. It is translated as CASSQGLNYGYTF.